Presented here are 12 T cell receptor beta chains from one specimen sequenced in a study of T-cell reconstitution after alpha-beta-depleted transplantation in children. Unique molecular identifiers were incorporated when the TCRbeta library was constructed. TCRdb reanalysed the PCR reads using MiXCR and keeps one entry per CDR3 protein. The sample yields around 800,000 distinct CDR3 sequences, 16% seen once. The specimen comprised PBMCs, mostly from graft donor cells, sampled 360 days after TCRalphabeta/CD19-depleted stem cell transplant. Every receptor here comes from a male patient younger than 18 who had a stem cell transplant for acute lymphoblastic leukemia, so the T cells may come from the graft donor.

This chain uses TRBV7-9 with TRBJ2-1; 12 nucleotides line up with TRBD2. The CDR3 has 17 amino acids. V shed 4 bases, J shed 3 bases, and the junction held 7 bases outside the gene matches. Germline V gives CDR1 SEHNR, CDR2 FQNEAQ (reference sequence). Here the CDR3 DNA reads TGTGCCAGCAGCTCCCCGAGGACTAGCGGGATCTACAATGAGCAGTTCTTC. Protein sequence: CASSSPRTSGIYNEQFF.

The rearrangement links TRBV6-1 to TRBJ2-1; a weak D match, TRBD2 (6 bases). The CDR3 extends over 13 amino acids. The V and J ends lost 8 bases and 9 bases respectively, with 17 bases between them. Germline V lookup: CDR1 MNHNS, CDR2 SASEGT. CDR3 nucleotides: TGTGCCAGCCGGCGGGATCGGGGTTTTGAGCAGTTCTTC. Protein sequence: CASRRDRGFEQFF.

The chain uses TRBV20-1 and TRBJ2-1; 7 bases map to TRBD2. Per the germline V gene, CDR1 is DFQATT and CDR2 is SNEGSKA (reference sequence). Trimming at V came to 3 bases and at J to 3 bases, leaving 8 bases not matched to a gene. There are 15 residues in the CDR3. The CDR3 DNA is TGCAGTGCTAGGAGGGTCGGGAGGCTCTACAATGAGCAGTTCTTC. Amino acids: CSARRVGRLYNEQFF.

V is TRBV4-1 and J is TRBJ1-3; D is ambiguous. CDR1 is MGHRA and CDR2 is YSYEKL in the germline V gene. The CDR3 runs 14 residues. Trimming took 0 bases from V and 4 from J, leaving 7 bases between them. The CDR3 loop reads CASSQDGQGNTIYF. The CDR3 nucleotides read TGCGCCAGCAGCCAAGATGGGCAGGGAAACACCATATATTTT.

The chain recombines TRBV7-6 with TRBJ2-1, with 11 positions matching TRBD2. V lost 3 bases and J lost 4; bases outside the gene matches: 11. This CDR3 comprises 18 residues. The V gene's germline CDR1 is SGHVS and CDR2 FNYEAQ. This chain's CDR3 is CASSFSLSGTSGYNEQFF. CDR3 in DNA: TGTGCCAGCAGCTTCTCCCTATCCGGGACTAGCGGTTACAATGAGCAGTTCTTC.

The chain uses TRBV6-1 and TRBJ1-1; 10 nucleotides agree with TRBD1. The V and J ends lost 6 bases and 1 base, in that order; junction bases with no gene match: 11. Germline V gene lookup returns CDR1 MNHNS and CDR2 SASEGT. There are 17 residues in the CDR3. The CDR3 DNA reads TGTGCCAGCAGCCCGATGGGACAGGGGAAGGGGAACACTGAAGCTTTCTTT. Translating gives CASSPMGQGKGNTEAFF.

The rearrangement uses TRBV29-1 and TRBJ1-1; 8 positions agree with TRBD1. Germline assignment: CDR1 SQVTM and CDR2 ANQGSEA. This CDR3 has 15 amino acids. The V and J ends lost 3 bases and 2 bases, in that order; junction bases with no gene match: 8. The CDR3 is CSVDGSGGFNTEAFF. In DNA form, the CDR3 reads TGCAGCGTTGATGGCTCAGGGGGCTTCAACACTGAAGCTTTCTTT.

The chain employs TRBV30 and TRBJ1-4; D not certain. Germline lookup yields CDR1 GTSNPN and CDR2 SVGIG (reference sequence). V lost 5 bases, J lost 10 bases, and 11 bases lay in between. The CDR3 runs 11 residues. The CDR3 nucleotides read TGTGCCTGGTCCGGGCCGGGAAAACTGTTTTTT. Its translation: CAWSGPGKLFF.

The chain is built from TRBV20-1 and TRBJ2-3, with TRBD2 identical over 10 bases. Trimming removed 6 bases from V and 2 bases from J; junction bases left unmatched: 5. Germline CDR1 reads DFQATT; CDR2 reads SNEGSKA (reference sequence). The CDR3 loop spans 14 amino acids. The CDR3 region has the DNA TGCAGTGCAGAACTAGCGGGATTCACAGATACGCAGTATTTT. Protein: CSAELAGFTDTQYF.

This clonotype turned up a few times. The chain links TRBV7-8 to TRBJ2-3; 10 nucleotides agree with TRBD2. Germline-derived CDR1 and CDR2 are SGHVS and FQNEAQ. V trimming: 6 bases; J trimming: 10 bases; junction bases outside the gene matches: 7. The CDR3 extends over 13 amino acids. CDR3 sequence: CASSPPGLAAQYF. CDR3 DNA sequence: TGTGCCAGCAGTCCCCCCGGACTAGCGGCGCAGTATTTT.

This chain links TRBV12-3 or TRBV12-4 with TRBJ2-1, with unresolved D. Trimming left V 5 bases short and J 8 bases short, with 7 bases between. This CDR3 region has 11 residues. CDR3 residues: CASSDWYEQFF. The CDR3 region has the DNA TGTGCCAGCAGTGACTGGTATGAGCAGTTCTTC.

The gene calls are TRBV5-6 and TRBJ2-7, with a possible D match to TRBD1 (6 bases). This CDR3 region has 16 residues. Germline lookup yields CDR1 SGHDT and CDR2 YYEEEE. Trimming shortened V by 0 bases and J by 4 bases, and 17 bases separated the two germline ends. The CDR3 DNA is TGTGCCAGCAGCTTGGGACCCGACAGGAAAGGATACGAGCAGTACTTC. Translation: CASSLGPDRKGYEQYF.